These 15 T cell receptor beta chains were all obtained from the same sample, sequenced in a study of identifying expanded T cells in peripheral blood. The protocol was immunoSEQ multiplex PCR, while the TCRdb copy is restricted to in-frame clones and leaves out a portion. The repertoire holds fewer than 130,000 clones, about 89% seen once, with about a sixth in the top ten. Source material: blood. These receptors were obtained from a person aged 18 to 70 in good health.

The J gene is TRBJ2-2, the V gene TRBV7-2; 8 bases line up with TRBD2. V was pared by 1 base and J by 5 bases, with 6 bases of the junction left unmatched. The CDR3 length is 16 residues. Germline CDR1 and CDR2: SGHTA and FQGNSA. CDR3 protein: CASSLVGGVTTGELFF. CDR3 in DNA: TGTGCCAGCAGCTTAGTCGGGGGGGTAACGACCGGGGAGCTGTTTTTT.

The chain uses TRBV19 and TRBJ2-3, with D possibly TRBD2 on 5 matching bases. CDR3 length: 19 amino acids. V lost 3 bases, J lost 1 base, and 23 bases lay in between. CDR1 LNHDA and CDR2 SQIVND come from the germline V gene (reference sequence). The DNA for the CDR3 is TGTGCCAGTAGTATTCAGGCGTCGGCCCTAGCCCCTCGCACAGATACGCAGTATTTT. As protein: CASSIQASALAPRTDTQYF.

The chain carries TRBV7-6 and TRBJ2-2, with no clear D. Trimming shortened V by 5 bases and J by 1 base, and 26 bases separated the two germline ends. Germline V gives CDR1 SGHVS, CDR2 FNYEAQ. This CDR3 spans 20 amino acids. The CDR3 bases are TGTGCCAGCAGCCCTGGACGCCGGATAGCCCCAATAGAGAACACCGGGGAGCTGTTTTTT. The encoded protein is CASSPGRRIAPIENTGELFF.

The V gene is TRBV7-2, the J gene TRBJ1-2, with a weak D call TRBD1 (6 bases). Trimming left V 3 bases short and J 4 bases short, with 9 bases between. CDR1 and CDR2 from the germline V gene are SGHTA and FQGNSA. The CDR3 contains 13 residues. CDR3 DNA sequence: TGTGCCAGCAGCTTGCAGGGGAGCTATGGCTACACCTTC. Amino acid sequence: CASSLQGSYGYTF.

V is TRBV29-1 and J is TRBJ2-1; D possibly corresponds to TRBD2 (5 bases). The V gene's germline CDR1 is SQVTM and CDR2 ANQGSEA. The CDR3 runs 15 residues. The CDR3 coding sequence is TGCAGACCTCATCACAACGGCGGGTTCTACAATGAGCAGTTCTTC. This gives the protein CRPHHNGGFYNEQFF.

The V and J genes are TRBV7-2 and TRBJ2-3; D unclear. The CDR3 totals 13 residues. V was trimmed by 5 bases and J by 1 base, leaving 7 bases between them. The germline gives CDR1 SGHTA, CDR2 FQGNSA. The CDR3, as DNA: TGTGCCAGCAGCCCCACGGGCACAGATACGCAGTATTTT. Protein: CASSPTGTDTQYF.

The chain carries TRBV6-5 and TRBJ2-7, with TRBD1 matching over 8 bases. This CDR3 region has 15 residues. CDR1 is MNHEY, CDR2 SVGAGI, per germline. V lost 7 bases to trimming and J lost 2 bases; unmatched junction nucleotides: 10. The CDR3: CASTGPDRGAYEQYF. The CDR3 DNA reads TGTGCCAGCACCGGTCCAGACAGGGGCGCCTACGAGCAGTACTTC.

This clone appeared a few times. This chain links TRBV4-1 with TRBJ1-6; D unclear. The V gene lost 1 base and the J gene lost 10 bases, with 8 bases spanning the gap. Germline V CDR1 and CDR2: MGHRA, YSYEKL. This CDR3 spans 13 amino acids. The CDR3, as DNA: TGCGCCAGCAGCCAAGTGAAACAGTCACCCCTCCACTTT. Its translation: CASSQVKQSPLHF.

This clone occurred once. The genes are TRBV4-3 and TRBJ2-3, with D perhaps matching TRBD1 or TRBD2 (5 bases each). The CDR3 is made up of 16 amino acids. Trimming took 0 bases from V and 0 from J, leaving 10 bases between them. Germline CDR1 LGHNA, CDR2 YSLEER. CDR3 amino acids: CASSQEPGPSTDTQYF. CDR3 nucleotide sequence: TGCGCCAGCAGCCAAGAACCGGGGCCTAGCACAGATACGCAGTATTTT.

This chain connects TRBV4-3 to TRBJ2-7; 12 positions match TRBD2. The CDR3 runs to 17 residues. V was clipped by 2 bases and J by 6 bases; unmatched bases: 11. CDR1 is LGHNA, CDR2 YSLEER, per germline. The CDR3 DNA reads as TGCGCCAGCAGCCAACCACGGGCTAGCGGGGGGGCGAGCGAGCAGTACTTC. This translates into CASSQPRASGGASEQYF.

This clone was observed a few times. The chain links TRBV4-2 to TRBJ2-2; D gene uncertain. The CDR3 is made up of 16 amino acids. Per germline, CDR1 LGHNA and CDR2 YNFKEQ. Deletions cut 5 bases from V and 0 bases from J, with 13 bases between. The CDR3 nucleotides are TGTGCCAGCAGCACCCCGACCACATCGAACACCGGGGAGCTGTTTTTT. Translating it yields CASSTPTTSNTGELFF.

Comment on this clone: This sample also contains other DNA sequences that code for the same CDR3. This sequence joins TRBV28 and TRBJ1-1; TRBD1 aligns across 8 bases. The ends lost 11 bases at V and 3 bases at J; junction bases unmatched: 11. Germline CDR1 and CDR2: MDHEN and SYDVKM. CDR3 length equals 14 residues. CDR3 sequence: CACIPGQVYTEAFF. Written as DNA, the CDR3 is TGTGCCTGTATTCCGGGACAGGTCTACACTGAAGCTTTCTTT.

This clone was found a few times. The rearrangement links TRBV15 to TRBJ1-6, with unresolved D. The CDR3 is made up of 15 amino acids. Trimming left V 5 bases short and J 6 bases short, with 14 bases between. The germline gives CDR1 LNHNV, CDR2 YYDKDF (reference sequence). The CDR3 reads CATSYGRRRNSPLHF. The CDR3 DNA reads TGTGCCACCAGCTACGGCCGACGACGTAATTCACCCCTCCACTTT.

The chain employs TRBV18 and TRBJ2-2; possibly TRBD2 for D (6 bases). Germline assignment: CDR1 KGHSH and CDR2 LQKENI. This CDR3 comprises 18 residues. V shed 0 bases and J shed 0 bases, with 14 bases lying between them. CDR3 coding DNA: TGTGCCAGCTCACCACCATTCGGGAGCCCTACGAACACCGGGGAGCTGTTTTTT. Its translation is CASSPPFGSPTNTGELFF.

This clone has only a few counts. This chain links TRBV7-9 with TRBJ2-3; D gene unclear. This CDR3 has 14 amino acids. Trimming took 1 base from V and 6 from J, leaving 11 bases between them. CDR1 and CDR2 (germline): SEHNR, FQNEAQ (reference sequence). CDR3 sequence (DNA): TGTGCCAGCAGCTTAGAGTCCCGTTTGGATACGCAGTATTTT. This sequence encodes CASSLESRLDTQYF.